A selection of T cell receptor beta chains follows, all from one sample in a study of cytomegalovirus exposure and HLA in healthy donors. Generated by immunoSEQ multiplex PCR, the TCRdb table keeps only in-frame clones and is missing some. Of about 150,000 clones in the sample, roughly 86% were seen once. The sample consisted of PBMCs. Receptors originate from a young man in good health and CMV-seropositive. The CDR3 runs from the conserved cysteine through the conserved F or W. D genes are given only for firm matches. A row's size may be missing; if present it is once, few, many or a size class.

j_gene	v_gene	abundance	d_gene	CDR3aa	CDR3nt
TRBJ2-7	TRBV5-1	-	-	CASSLDHKENEQYF	TGCGCCAGCAGCTTGGATCATAAGGAGAACGAGCAGTACTTC
TRBJ1-2	TRBV2	-	-	CASSGGVGGYTF	TGTGCCAGCAGTGGGGGAGTGGGTGGCTACACCTTC
TRBJ1-1	TRBV11-1	-	TRBD1	CASSLTGTGGTEAFF	TGTGCCAGCAGCTTAACCGGGACAGGGGGCACTGAAGCTTTCTTT
TRBJ1-1	TRBV5-1	-	-	CASSWSMGTEAFF	TGCGCCAGCAGCTGGAGTATGGGTACTGAAGCTTTCTTT
TRBJ1-5	TRBV5-1	-	-	CASSLGHTTGVEPQHF	TGCGCCAGCAGCTTGGGCCATACCACCGGGGTCGAGCCCCAGCATTTT
TRBJ1-4	TRBV28	-	-	CASSPPRAGVGEKLFF	TGTGCCAGCAGTCCCCCAAGGGCAGGGGTTGGTGAAAAACTGTTTTTT
TRBJ2-1	TRBV14	once	-	CASSPDTSRHNEQFF	TGTGCCAGCAGCCCGGACACCTCACGGCACAATGAGCAGTTCTTC
TRBJ2-1	TRBV7-2	-	TRBD2	CASSPWTSGGDTQFF	TGTGCCAGCAGCCCATGGACTAGCGGGGGGGATACGCAGTTCTTC
TRBJ2-3	TRBV27	-	TRBD2	CAILAGGSYAQYF	TGTGCCATCCTAGCGGGGGGGTCTTATGCGCAGTATTTT
TRBJ2-3	TRBV5-1	-	TRBD2	CASSPRLAGGRKDTQYF	TGCGCCAGCAGCCCCCGACTAGCGGGGGGGCGAAAAGATACGCAGTATTTT
TRBJ2-5	TRBV19	once	-	CASSIVLEGGTQYF	TGTGCCAGTAGTATAGTACTAGAAGGTGGGACCCAGTACTTC
TRBJ2-1	TRBV6-5	-	TRBD2	CASSYRTSYEQFF	TGTGCCAGCAGTTACCGGACTAGCTATGAGCAGTTCTTC
TRBJ1-2	TRBV7-2	-	-	CASTPPGLYYGYTF	TGTGCCAGCACCCCCCCAGGTCTTTACTATGGCTACACCTTC
TRBJ1-2	TRBV11-2	-	-	CASSLVRGGYTF	TGTGCCAGCAGCTTAGTCCGGGGTGGCTACACCTTC
TRBJ1-1	TRBV18	once	TRBD1	CASSPLLGQGPKNTEAFF	TGTGCCAGCTCACCCTTACTCGGACAGGGGCCTAAGAACACTGAAGCTTTCTTT
TRBJ1-2	TRBV6-5	-	TRBD1	CASSYRGPPSNYGYTF	TGTGCCAGCAGTTACAGGGGGCCCCCCTCTAACTATGGCTACACCTTC
TRBJ1-2	TRBV5-4	-	TRBD1	CASSLYRGQLGYTF	TGTGCCAGCAGCTTGTATCGGGGACAGTTAGGCTACACCTTC
TRBJ2-5	TRBV6-6	-	TRBD1	CASRASGTAGETQYF	TGTGCCAGCAGGGCATCAGGGACAGCAGGGGAGACCCAGTACTTC
TRBJ2-1	TRBV7-6	-	-	CASSPPGSPYNEQFF	TGTGCCAGCAGCCCCCCGGGTTCGCCCTACAATGAGCAGTTCTTC
TRBJ2-5	TRBV2	-	-	CASSPNRVEETQYF	TGTGCCAGCAGTCCAAACAGGGTGGAAGAGACCCAGTACTTC
TRBJ2-3	TRBV5-4	-	TRBD2	CASSSSGTADTQYF	TGTGCCAGCAGCTCTAGCGGGACGGCAGATACGCAGTATTTT
TRBJ2-7	TRBV11-2	-	-	CASSFTRDWDFLNEQYF	TGTGCCAGCAGCTTCACCCGGGACTGGGACTTCCTGAACGAGCAGTACTTC
TRBJ1-5	TRBV6-1	-	-	CASSEIPGRQPQHF	TGTGCCAGCAGTGAAATCCCAGGGAGGCAGCCCCAGCATTTT
TRBJ1-5	TRBV27	-	TRBD1	CASSPTDRAGQPQHF	TGTGCCAGCAGTCCAACGGACAGGGCCGGTCAGCCCCAGCATTTT
TRBJ2-7	TRBV7-2	-	TRBD2	CASSLERGGLYEQYF	TGTGCCAGCAGCTTAGAGCGGGGGGGCCTCTACGAGCAGTACTTC
TRBJ2-7	TRBV5-4	-	-	CASSHPDGSEQYF	TGTGCCAGCAGTCATCCCGACGGGTCCGAGCAGTACTTC
TRBJ2-1	TRBV4-1	-	TRBD1	CASSQDPTTGQSGNEQFF	TGCGCCAGCAGCCAAGATCCAACAACGGGACAGTCAGGCAATGAGCAGTTCTTC
TRBJ2-7	TRBV15	-	-	CATSSQGFSSHEQYF	TGTGCCACCAGCTCCCAGGGATTTTCCTCCCACGAGCAGTACTTC
TRBJ1-1	TRBV5-4	-	-	CASSIQAAATEAFF	TGTGCCAGCAGCATACAGGCTGCCGCCACTGAAGCTTTCTTT
TRBJ2-7	TRBV18	-	-	CASSPPGGSYEQYF	TGTGCCAGCTCACCACCAGGCGGTTCCTACGAGCAGTACTTC
TRBJ1-4	TRBV9	once	-	CASSVGSGQPNEKLFF	TGTGCCAGCAGCGTGGGGTCTGGACAGCCTAATGAAAAACTGTTTTTT
TRBJ2-3	TRBV7-9	-	TRBD1	CASSLTGVSTDTQYF	TGTGCCAGCAGCCTCACAGGGGTTAGCACAGATACGCAGTATTTT
TRBJ2-6	TRBV30	-	-	CACGGGPGANVLTF	TGTGCCTGTGGGGGGGGCCCCGGGGCCAACGTCCTGACTTTC
TRBJ1-5	TRBV28	-	-	CASTRREVRGSRNQPQHF	TGTGCCAGCACTCGCAGAGAAGTAAGAGGAAGTCGCAATCAGCCCCAGCATTTT
TRBJ2-7	TRBV15	-	TRBD1	CATSSAGTGGNYEQYF	TGTGCCACCAGCAGCGCCGGGACAGGGGGAAACTACGAGCAGTACTTC